This TCR beta chain was recorded in a study of blood T cell repertoires in COVID-19. Study-level background: Material from acute and convalescent COVID-19 was sourced from the United States, Italy and Spain. Nucleic acid was either cDNA or gDNA, and it came from T cells, B-cell-depleted T cells, or PBMCs.

Original handling: Using reference gene primer amplification, nucleated cell counts were estimated. Sequencing was performed with immunoSEQ multiplex PCR; in TCRdb, only in-frame clones are kept and a portion is missing. D and trimming come from the DNA, and the V and J calls and clone size come from that table. The data show fewer than 250,000 clones, with around four fifths seen just once and approximately 6.3% held by the top ten. CDR1 and CDR2 from the germline V gene are ENHRY and SYGVKD. The ends were cut back, 10 bases at V and 8 bases at J, with 17 bases in the middle. This CDR3 comprises 13 residues.

This chain joins TRBV10-3 and TRBJ1-4; the D gene is possibly TRBD1 (6 bases). Sequenced: peripheral blood. The receptor's source is a woman aged 55 to 70 with active or convalescent COVID-19. In nucleotides, the CDR3 is TGTGCCACCGCTAGGGGGAGAGGGGAAAAACTGTTTTTT. As protein: CATARGRGEKLFF.